A selection of T cell receptor beta chains follows, all from one sample in a study of T cell changes during pregnancy in multiple sclerosis. Generated by immunoSEQ multiplex PCR, the TCRdb table keeps only in-frame clones and is missing some. The sample has under 45,000 clones, about nine tenths seen once. The material was CD4+ T cells from peripheral blood mononuclear cells, obtained in the first trimester of pregnancy. These receptors all come from a female donor with multiple sclerosis, enrolled in a pregnancy study. The CDR3 runs from the conserved cysteine through the conserved F or W. The D gene is left open where the match is weak. Size is stated for part of the rows, as once, few or many counts, or as a class when the clone is expanded.

DNA	CDR3	D	size	J	V
TGTGCCAGCAGTTACTCGAGGTGGGGAGATCCTGAAGCTTTCTTT	CASSYSRWGDPEAFF	.	.	TRBJ1-1	TRBV6-5
TGTGCCAGCAGTTTATTTCGAGGGGTGCAGGGACTTTTC	CASSLFRGVQGLF	.	once	TRBJ2-7	TRBV27
TGTGCCAGCAGTTTAAGCCGGGGGGGCGTGGATGAAAAACTGTTTTTT	CASSLSRGGVDEKLFF	.	.	TRBJ1-4	TRBV28
TGTGCCAGCAGATACTTAACAGGGGGACAGGGCTTTAACGACTATGGCTACACCTTC	CASRYLTGGQGFNDYGYTF	TRBD1	.	TRBJ1-2	TRBV27
TGTGCCAGCAGCACCCGGGAGGGGCGATACAATGAGCAGTTCTTC	CASSTREGRYNEQFF	TRBD2	.	TRBJ2-1	TRBV9
TGCGCCAGCAGCCAAGATTCGAATGAGCAGTTCTTC	CASSQDSNEQFF	.	.	TRBJ2-1	TRBV4-3
TGTGCCAGTAGTCAGGGTCCCACCGGGGAGCTGTTTTTT	CASSQGPTGELFF	.	.	TRBJ2-2	TRBV19
TGCAGCGTTGGTGTACCGGGACTACACTACAATGAGCAGTTCTTC	CSVGVPGLHYNEQFF	TRBD2	.	TRBJ2-1	TRBV29-1
TGTGCCAGCAGCGTAGCTACGGGGGGCTTGAACACTGAAGCTTTCTTT	CASSVATGGLNTEAFF	.	once	TRBJ1-1	TRBV9
TGCGCCAGCAGCTTGGCCTCCCGGACTAGCGGTTACAATGAGCAGTTCTTC	CASSLASRTSGYNEQFF	TRBD2	.	TRBJ2-1	TRBV5-1
TGTGCCAGCACCCTTCCCGGACTTTCAGTTCTCACAGATACGCAGTATTTT	CASTLPGLSVLTDTQYF	.	.	TRBJ2-3	TRBV7-2
TGCGCCAGCAGCCGTTTCGAGGGGGCCTCGAGGTACGAGCAGTACTTC	CASSRFEGASRYEQYF	TRBD1	.	TRBJ2-7	TRBV4-1
TGTGCCAGCAGCCCAACGGGACTAGCGGTCACAGATACGCAGTATTTT	CASSPTGLAVTDTQYF	TRBD2	.	TRBJ2-3	TRBV5-6
TGTGCCAGCAGAATACAGGGGAATCAGCCCCAGCATTTT	CASRIQGNQPQHF	TRBD1	.	TRBJ1-5	TRBV6-1
TGTGCCAGCAGCTTGATCGGGAGATACGAGCAGTACTTC	CASSLIGRYEQYF	.	once	TRBJ2-7	TRBV5-4
TGCGCCAGCAGCCAAGTTGGCGGGGTAAACACCGGGGAGCTGTTTTTT	CASSQVGGVNTGELFF	.	.	TRBJ2-2	TRBV4-3
TGTGCCAGCAGCTCACTACAAGGGGGTTGGAACACTGAAGCTTTCTTT	CASSSLQGGWNTEAFF	.	once	TRBJ1-1	TRBV7-9
TGCGCCAGCAGCCAAGAGCGGACTAGCCAATTCGAGCAGTTCTTC	CASSQERTSQFEQFF	TRBD2	once	TRBJ2-1	TRBV4-3
TGTGCCAGTAGTATAAAAGCGGGAGGCCGGGTAGATACGCAGTATTTT	CASSIKAGGRVDTQYF	TRBD2	.	TRBJ2-3	TRBV19
TGCGCCAGCAGCCAAGTCTTACTTCCCTCCTACGAGCAGTACTTC	CASSQVLLPSYEQYF	.	.	TRBJ2-7	TRBV4-3
TGCGCCAGCAGCTTTGACTCGAGCTCCTACAATGAGCAGTTCTTC	CASSFDSSSYNEQFF	.	.	TRBJ2-1	TRBV5-1
TGTGCCAGTAGTACCAAGGGGACTAGCGGGAGCTTTGAGCAGTTCTTC	CASSTKGTSGSFEQFF	TRBD2	.	TRBJ2-1	TRBV19
TGCGCCTCCCGGTCCTCCGAGGCTCATGGCTACACCTTC	CASRSSEAHGYTF	.	.	TRBJ1-2	TRBV5-1
TGTGCCAGCAGCAAAGCTGACAGTATTGAGCAGTTCTTC	CASSKADSIEQFF	.	.	TRBJ2-1	TRBV5-4
TGTGCCTGGAGTAAAGACAGGGTATACAATGAGCAGTTCTTC	CAWSKDRVYNEQFF	TRBD1	.	TRBJ2-1	TRBV30
TGTGCCAGCAGGACTCACAGGGGACCCACAGATACGCAGTATTTT	CASRTHRGPTDTQYF	TRBD1	.	TRBJ2-3	TRBV28
TGTGCCAGCAGCGTCGACGAGGACTATGGCTACACCTTC	CASSVDEDYGYTF	.	.	TRBJ1-2	TRBV9
TGTGCCAGCAGTGGCGCGAATGTGCGCTTTAATGAAAAACTGTTTTTT	CASSGANVRFNEKLFF	.	.	TRBJ1-4	TRBV6-1
TGTGCCAGCAGCGTAGGCAAGGCCAATGTGGAGGAGCAGTACTTC	CASSVGKANVEEQYF	.	.	TRBJ2-7	TRBV9
TGTGCCAGCAGCCAAGATGGGACAGCCACTAACTATGGCTACACCTTC	CASSQDGTATNYGYTF	TRBD1	.	TRBJ1-2	TRBV4-2
TGTGCCAGCAGCTTGCCCCGTACGGTGGGGGGCACTGAAGCTTTCTTT	CASSLPRTVGGTEAFF	.	.	TRBJ1-1	TRBV5-5
TGTGCCAGCAGCTCAGGGAGGCGGGACCCCAATGAGCAGTTCTTC	CASSSGRRDPNEQFF	.	.	TRBJ2-1	TRBV11-3
TGTGCCAGCAGCTCGAGGACTAGCGGGATTTACAATGAGCAGTTCTTC	CASSSRTSGIYNEQFF	TRBD2	.	TRBJ2-1	TRBV7-6
TGTGCCACCAGCAGAGATCGGGGTGCCCAGCATTTT	CATSRDRGAQHF	.	few	TRBJ1-5	TRBV15
TGTGCCAGCAGTGAATTGGACAGGGGAGTGAACACTGAAGCTTTCTTT	CASSELDRGVNTEAFF	TRBD1	.	TRBJ1-1	TRBV2
TGTGCCAGCAGCAACAACGGAAACACCATATATTTT	CASSNNGNTIYF	.	.	TRBJ1-3	TRBV2
TGTGCCAGCACCGGAGAAGAGACCCAGTACTTC	CASTGEETQYF	.	.	TRBJ2-5	TRBV6-1
TGTGCCAGCAGCCATCCGGGAGGGACACACTATGGCTACACCTTC	CASSHPGGTHYGYTF	.	.	TRBJ1-2	TRBV6-5
TGTGCCAGCAGCTCCTACAAGAGGACTAGCGGGAGGGCCGTCGCAGATACGCAGTATTTT	CASSSYKRTSGRAVADTQYF	TRBD2	.	TRBJ2-3	TRBV13
TGCAGCGGGACAGGGAAGGGCACTGAAGCTTTCTTT	CSGTGKGTEAFF	TRBD1	few	TRBJ1-1	TRBV29-1
TGTGCCAGTAGTATATTAGGGGCAGATACGCAGTATTTT	CASSILGADTQYF	.	.	TRBJ2-3	TRBV19
TGCAGCGTAGGACAGGGACAGGGGCCCACTGAAGCTTTCTTT	CSVGQGQGPTEAFF	TRBD1	.	TRBJ1-1	TRBV29-1
TGTGCCAGCAGCTACATTGACAGGGGGATGAACACTGAAGCTTTCTTT	CASSYIDRGMNTEAFF	TRBD1	.	TRBJ1-1	TRBV7-6
TGCAGCGGCTCGGGGGTACGGGGACAGTACTTC	CSGSGVRGQYF	.	once	TRBJ2-5	TRBV29-1
TGTGCCAGCTCACCGATGAAACCGGACACTAACTATGGCTACACCTTC	CASSPMKPDTNYGYTF	.	few	TRBJ1-2	TRBV18
TGTGCCAGCTCACCCAACGGACAGGGTTCGGGGGAGCAGTACTTC	CASSPNGQGSGEQYF	TRBD1	few	TRBJ2-7	TRBV18
TGTGCCAGCACCGAGGCGCGGGGGACTGAAGCTTTCTTT	CASTEARGTEAFF	.	few	TRBJ1-1	TRBV2
TGTGCTAGTGGTTTGGTACTCGGGGGGTCAAATACCGTACGCGAGCAGTACTTC	CASGLVLGGSNTVREQYF	TRBD2	.	TRBJ2-7	TRBV12-5
TGCAGCGTACCGGGACTACCCACAGATACGCAGTATTTT	CSVPGLPTDTQYF	TRBD2	.	TRBJ2-3	TRBV29-1
TGTGCCAGCAGTGAATTTGGGGGCAGTGAAAAACTGTTTTTT	CASSEFGGSEKLFF	.	.	TRBJ1-4	TRBV25-1
TGTGCCAGCAGCTTCTATGAGGCAACTGCAACTAATGAAAAACTGTTTTTT	CASSFYEATATNEKLFF	.	.	TRBJ1-4	TRBV5-5
TGTGCCAGCAGTTACATGGACAGGGCCACTGAAGCTTTCTTT	CASSYMDRATEAFF	TRBD1	.	TRBJ1-1	TRBV6-5
TGTGCCAGCAGCCGACGGACAGGGGGGGCGTACGAGCAGTACTTC	CASSRRTGGAYEQYF	TRBD1	.	TRBJ2-7	TRBV7-2
TGTGCCAGCAGGGCCGGGAACTTGAATGAAAAACTGTTTTTT	CASRAGNLNEKLFF	.	.	TRBJ1-4	TRBV28
TGTGCCAGCAGCTTCCTCGCGGGGAACACCGGGGAGCTGTTTTTT	CASSFLAGNTGELFF	.	once	TRBJ2-2	TRBV11-2
TGCGCCAGCAGCTTGGAATCCAGATCCTCCTACGAGCAGTACTTC	CASSLESRSSYEQYF	.	.	TRBJ2-7	TRBV5-1
TGTGCCAGCAGCCTAACCCCCTCGACAGGCGCGGAGCTGTTTTTT	CASSLTPSTGAELFF	.	.	TRBJ2-2	TRBV7-9
TGTGCCAGCAGATCCGGGACAGACACCGGGGAGCTGTTTTTT	CASRSGTDTGELFF	TRBD1	once	TRBJ2-2	TRBV13
TGTGCCAGCAGACCAGGGGGGTCGAGTCAGCCCCAGCATTTT	CASRPGGSSQPQHF	TRBD1	.	TRBJ1-5	TRBV28
TGTGCCAGTATTCCAAGGGATGCAGGGGCCCCTCTGAACTATGGCTACACCTTC	CASIPRDAGAPLNYGYTF	.	.	TRBJ1-2	TRBV19